This entry lists 25 T cell receptor beta chains sequenced from one sample in a study of technical replicates of blood from a handful of donors. TCRdb keeps only in-frame clones here, not all; method: immunoSEQ multiplex PCR. The sample consists of 75,000 to 95,000 clones, 90% to 95% of them appearing once. What was sequenced was T cells isolated from PBMCs. The receptors come from a human donor in good health.

V gene TRBV10-2 combines with J gene TRBJ2-1, with D maybe TRBD2 (6 bases). The germline V gene encodes CDR1 WSHSY and CDR2 SAAADI. The CDR3 runs 12 residues. Between the trimmed V and J ends, which lost 6 bases and 9 bases, there was a span of 12 bases. Here the CDR3 DNA reads TGCGCCAGCAGAGGGACTGTTGGTGAGCAGTTCTTC. Protein sequence: CASRGTVGEQFF.

The rearrangement links TRBV4-1 to TRBJ1-5; a weak D match, TRBD1 (6 bases). The CDR3 runs to 17 residues. Germline V gives CDR1 MGHRA, CDR2 YSYEKL. Trimming removed 0 bases from V and 2 bases from J, with 14 bases in between. The CDR3 reads CASSQDPARGGNQPQHF. In DNA form, the CDR3 reads TGCGCCAGCAGCCAAGATCCTGCCAGGGGCGGCAATCAGCCCCAGCATTTT.

The V and J genes are TRBV7-9 and TRBJ1-6, with unresolved D. V was shortened by 5 bases and J by 7 bases, with 9 bases between the two germline ends. In germline, CDR1 is SEHNR, CDR2 FQNEAQ (reference sequence). There are 13 residues in the CDR3. Here the CDR3 DNA reads TGTGCCAGCAGCCGCGAGCCGAATTCACCCCTCCACTTT. Amino acids: CASSREPNSPLHF.

The CDR3 here is CASSWGRGLPDTQYF. The CDR3 nucleotides are TGCGCCAGCAGCTGGGGCAGGGGGCTGCCAGATACGCAGTATTTT. The chain joins TRBV5-1 to TRBJ2-3, with 8 positions matching TRBD1. Trimming took 3 bases from V and 4 from J; bases not matched to a gene: 7. Germline V lookup: CDR1 SGHRS, CDR2 YFSETQ. This CDR3 has 15 residues.

This clone was counted a single time. This chain links TRBV28 with TRBJ2-6; D remains unclear. Trimming removed 2 bases at V and 1 base at J, with 12 bases between. Germline V gene data show CDR1 as MDHEN and CDR2 as SYDVKM. The CDR3 sequence is 17 residues long. CDR3 residues: CASSLNPRRSGANVLTF. As DNA, the CDR3 is TGTGCCAGCAGTTTAAACCCCCGGCGGTCTGGGGCCAACGTCCTGACTTTC.

CDR3 coding DNA: TGCGCCAGCAGGGGACAGGATGCCTACGAGCAGTACTTC. Translation: CASRGQDAYEQYF. This sequence joins TRBV10-1 and TRBJ2-7; 8 positions agree with TRBD1. This CDR3 has 13 residues. Per germline, CDR1 WNHNN and CDR2 SYGVQD (reference sequence). With V trimmed by 6 bases and J by 2 bases, 3 bases remained unmatched.

The chain employs TRBV15 and TRBJ1-5; perhaps TRBD1 as D (5 bases). CDR1 LNHNV and CDR2 YYDKDF come from the germline V gene (reference sequence). The CDR3 totals 15 residues. The V end lost 0 bases, the J end lost 6 bases, and 12 bases lay between the germline ends. DNA for the CDR3: TGTGCCACCAGCAGAGATCGAGGGGAGGGTCAGCCCCAGCATTTT. This codes for CATSRDRGEGQPQHF.

This sequence joins TRBV4-1 and TRBJ2-1; D might be TRBD2 (6 bases). V gave up 8 bases and J gave up 8 bases, with 10 bases separating them. CDR3 size: 11 residues. CDR1 MGHRA and CDR2 YSYEKL come from the germline V gene. CDR3 sequence reads: CASRGYDEQFF. The CDR3 coding sequence is TGCGCCAGCCGGGGGTACGATGAGCAGTTCTTC.

The V gene is TRBV19, the J gene TRBJ1-1; D perhaps matches TRBD1 (5 bases). The germline V and J ends were trimmed by 8 bases and 4 bases, with 14 bases remaining between them. CDR1 and CDR2 from the germline V gene are LNHDA and SQIVND (reference sequence). The CDR3 extends over 13 amino acids. The CDR3 coding sequence is TGTGCCAGTGGGGCCAGGGCGAGCACTGAAGCTTTCTTT. Its protein product is CASGARASTEAFF.

The rearrangement uses TRBV4-1 and TRBJ1-5; D gene ambiguous. The CDR3 covers 14 residues. V was clipped by 2 bases and J by 4 bases, with 9 bases between them. Germline V CDR1 and CDR2: MGHRA, YSYEKL. The CDR3 bases are TGCGCCAGCAGCCAATCCTCCCTGAATCAGCCCCAGCATTTT. Translated, it gives CASSQSSLNQPQHF.

The rearrangement joins TRBV28 to TRBJ2-7; 9 nucleotides line up with TRBD1. The CDR3 runs to 15 residues. V was clipped by 6 bases and J by 3 bases; unmatched bases: 9. Germline CDR1 is MDHEN and CDR2 is SYDVKM. The CDR3, as DNA: TGTGCCAGCAGGCCACACGGGACAGGGATCTACGAGCAGTACTTC. This gives the protein CASRPHGTGIYEQYF.

This chain uses TRBV5-1 with TRBJ2-7; 10 bases fit TRBD1. Per the germline V gene, CDR1 is SGHRS and CDR2 is YFSETQ. The V and J ends lost 0 bases and 2 bases, in that order; junction bases with no gene match: 2. The CDR3 totals 15 residues. CDR3 bases: TGCGCCAGCAGCTTGGCCGGGACAGGGGCCTACGAGCAGTACTTC. The encoded protein is CASSLAGTGAYEQYF.

The chain joins TRBV10-1 to TRBJ2-1; 13 bases are a match to TRBD2. CDR1 is WNHNN, CDR2 SYGVQD, per germline (reference sequence). V was clipped by 5 bases and J by 6 bases; unmatched bases: 4. The CDR3 is 15 amino acids. The CDR3 sequence is CASSLGTSGVNEQFF. The DNA of the CDR3 is TGCGCCAGCAGTCTTGGGACTAGCGGGGTCAATGAGCAGTTCTTC.

This chain links TRBV20-1 with TRBJ2-1, with TRBD2 identical over 9 bases. CDR1 is DFQATT, CDR2 SNEGSKA, per germline (reference sequence). CDR3 size: 11 residues. The ends lost 4 bases at V and 13 bases at J; junction bases unmatched: 5. In DNA, the CDR3 is TGCAGTGCTACCAACCTAGCGGGACAGTTCTTC. Translating gives CSATNLAGQFF.

The DNA for the CDR3 is TGTGCCAGCAGCTTGGGGCCTCAAGAGACCCAGTACTTC. Its protein product is CASSLGPQETQYF. The chain links TRBV7-3 to TRBJ2-5, with D possibly being TRBD1 (5 bases). CDR1 SGHTA and CDR2 FQGTGA come from the germline V gene. The CDR3 loop spans 13 amino acids. Trimming left V 3 bases short and J 2 bases short, with 7 bases between.

The chain links TRBV7-2 to TRBJ1-2, with no clear D. Germline V gene sequence: CDR1 SGHTA, CDR2 FQGNSA. This CDR3 is 13 amino acids long. V gave up 5 bases and J gave up 8 bases, with 15 bases separating them. CDR3 nucleotide sequence: TGTGCCAGCAGCCCCAACGTCCACCTAGGCTACACCTTC. Its translation is CASSPNVHLGYTF.

V is TRBV25-1 and J is TRBJ1-5; maybe TRBD1 (5 bases). Per germline, CDR1 MGHDK and CDR2 SYGVNS. CDR3 length equals 15 residues. The V and J ends lost 6 bases and 2 bases respectively, with 14 bases between them. The CDR3 here is CASSPSGGGNQPQHF. The CDR3 DNA is TGTGCCAGCAGCCCCTCGGGGGGGGGCAATCAGCCCCAGCATTTT.

This chain uses TRBV5-1 with TRBJ1-2, with TRBD1 matching over 7 bases. V dropped 4 bases and J dropped 8; count of bases not matched to a gene: 14. This CDR3 has 15 amino acids. Germline V CDR1 and CDR2: SGHRS, YFSETQ. The DNA for the CDR3 is TGCGCCAGCAGCCCCGGAACAGGGGTTGTCGACGGCTACACCTTC. Translating gives CASSPGTGVVDGYTF. The whole variable domain, filled in from reference TRBV5-1 and TRBJ1-2, reads KAGVTQTPRYLIKTRGQQVTLSCSPISGHRSVSWYQQTPGQGLQFLFEYFSETQRNKGNFPGRFSGRQFSNSRSEMNVSTLELGDSALYLCASSPGTGVVDGYTFGSGTRLTVV.

The chain combines TRBV5-4 with TRBJ2-7; no reliable D call. V gave up 2 bases and J gave up 2 bases, with 11 bases separating them. The CDR3 length is 14 residues. Germline CDR1 reads SGHNT; CDR2 reads YYREEE (reference sequence). For the CDR3, the DNA is TGTGCCAGCAGCTTCTTGAGCGATACCTACGAGCAGTACTTC. Its protein is CASSFLSDTYEQYF.

V usage is TRBV19 and J usage is TRBJ2-1; 9 bases match TRBD2. Germline trimming cut 7 bases from V and 0 bases from J; bases unmatched to any gene: 7. Germline V gene lookup returns CDR1 LNHDA and CDR2 SQIVND (reference sequence). The CDR3 runs to 16 residues. The CDR3 is CASTGQREDSYNEQFF. The CDR3 DNA is TGTGCCAGTACTGGACAGCGGGAGGACTCCTACAATGAGCAGTTCTTC. Combining the CDR3 with reference TRBV19 and TRBJ2-1 gives the whole variable domain DGGITQSPKYLFRKEGQNVTLSCEQNLNHDAMYWYRQDPGQGLRLIYYSQIVNDFQKGDIAEGYSVSREKKESFPLTVTSAQKNPTAFYLCASTGQREDSYNEQFFGPGTRLTVL.

The V gene is TRBV5-1, the J gene TRBJ2-5, with TRBD1 as a possible D gene (6 bases). The germline CDR1 and CDR2 sequences are SGHRS and YFSETQ. This CDR3 is built from 18 residues. The V end was cut by 0 bases, the J end by 4 bases, with 22 bases between. The CDR3 here is CASSLDRLGHRPTETQYF. The CDR3 coding sequence is TGCGCCAGCAGCTTGGATCGCCTGGGACATCGGCCCACAGAGACCCAGTACTTC.

The chain has TRBV5-1 and TRBJ2-1, with D unclear. The CDR3 loop spans 12 amino acids. CDR1 SGHRS and CDR2 YFSETQ come from the germline V gene. V was shortened by 1 base and J by 9 bases, with 8 bases between the two germline ends. CDR3 residues: CASSLTVSEQFF. The CDR3 DNA is TGCGCCAGCAGCTTGACAGTAAGTGAGCAGTTCTTC.

The V call is TRBV28, the J call TRBJ2-7; 7 positions match TRBD1. The ends lost 6 bases at V and 6 bases at J; junction bases unmatched: 5. Germline loops: CDR1 MDHEN, CDR2 SYDVKM. The CDR3 is 12 residues long. The CDR3 DNA reads TGTGCCAGCAGCGCACAGGGGAGCGAGCAGTACTTC. Amino acid sequence: CASSAQGSEQYF.

The chain has TRBV11-3 and TRBJ2-3; possibly TRBD2 for D (6 bases). Germline V lookup: CDR1 SGHNT, CDR2 YENEEA. The CDR3 spans 15 residues. V lost 1 base and J 0 bases, leaving 8 bases between the germline ends. The CDR3 here is CASSLAGVSTDTQYF. The CDR3 bases are TGTGCCAGCAGCTTAGCGGGGGTTAGCACAGATACGCAGTATTTT.

This clone was seen more than once but under ten times. The chain couples TRBV27 to TRBJ1-2, with 9 bases aligning to TRBD1. The CDR3 loop spans 16 amino acids. Trimming at V came to 4 bases and at J to 7 bases, leaving 13 bases not matched to a gene. Germline CDR1 is MNHEY and CDR2 is SMNVEV (reference sequence). CDR3 nucleotide sequence: TGTGCCAGCAGTTCGGGACAGGGTAGAAGAGCGGGTGGCTACACCTTC. Protein product: CASSSGQGRRAGGYTF.